This TCR beta chain was recorded in a study of blood T cell repertoires in COVID-19. Study in general: COVID-19 samples collected from the United States, Italy and Spain covered acute and convalescent phases. In each case, the material was cDNA or gDNA derived from T cells, B-cell-depleted T cells, or PBMCs.

The V and J ends lost 1 base and 11 bases respectively, with 12 bases between them. Germline values: CDR1 MDHEN, CDR2 SYDVKM. The CDR3 totals 13 residues. Original processing notes: By means of reference gene primer amplification, nucleated cell counts were estimated. The protocol was immunoSEQ multiplex PCR, while the TCRdb copy is restricted to in-frame clones and leaves out a portion. The DNA was the basis for D and trimming; V, J and clone size are from that table. This sample yields about 230,000 clones, of which approximately 87% are seen a single time; 2.6% belongs to the top ten. Input material: peripheral blood. The clonotype was recovered from a woman in her 70s with active or convalescent COVID-19. The chain recombines TRBV28 with TRBJ1-5, with a possible D match to TRBD1 (6 bases). CDR3 DNA sequence: TGTGCCAGCAGTTTATTCGGAGAGGGGGCCCAGCATTTT. The encoded protein is CASSLFGEGAQHF.